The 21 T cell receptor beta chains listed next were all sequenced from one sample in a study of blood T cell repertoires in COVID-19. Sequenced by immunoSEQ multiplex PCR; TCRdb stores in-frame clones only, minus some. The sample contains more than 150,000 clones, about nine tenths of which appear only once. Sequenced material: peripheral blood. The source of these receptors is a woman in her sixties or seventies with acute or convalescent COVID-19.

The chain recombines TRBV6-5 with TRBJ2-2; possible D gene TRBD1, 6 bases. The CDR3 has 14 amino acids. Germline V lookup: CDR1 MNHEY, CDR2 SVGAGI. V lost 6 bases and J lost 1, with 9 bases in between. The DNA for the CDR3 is TGTGCCAGCAGAAGGGGGATGAACACCGGGGAGCTGTTTTTT. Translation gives CASRRGMNTGELFF.

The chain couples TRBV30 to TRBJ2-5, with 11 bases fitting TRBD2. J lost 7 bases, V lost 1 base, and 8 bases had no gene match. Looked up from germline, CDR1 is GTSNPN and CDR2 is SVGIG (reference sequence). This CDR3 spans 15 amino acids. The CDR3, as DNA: TGTGCCTGGAGTGGTCTAGCGGGGGGCAAGGGGACCCAGTACTTC. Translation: CAWSGLAGGKGTQYF.

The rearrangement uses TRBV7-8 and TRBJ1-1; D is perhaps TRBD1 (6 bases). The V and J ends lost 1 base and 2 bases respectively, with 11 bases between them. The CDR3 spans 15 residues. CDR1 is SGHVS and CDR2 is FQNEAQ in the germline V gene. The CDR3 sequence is CASSLGGGSNTEAFF. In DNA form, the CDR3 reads TGTGCCAGCAGCTTAGGGGGGGGCAGTAACACTGAAGCTTTCTTT.

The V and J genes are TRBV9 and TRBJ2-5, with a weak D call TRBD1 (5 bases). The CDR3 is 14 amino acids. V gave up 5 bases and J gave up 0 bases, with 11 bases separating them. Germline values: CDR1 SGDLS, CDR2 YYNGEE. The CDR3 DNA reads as TGTGCCAGCAGTGGGGCAACGTACCAAGAGACCCAGTACTTC. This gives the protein CASSGATYQETQYF.

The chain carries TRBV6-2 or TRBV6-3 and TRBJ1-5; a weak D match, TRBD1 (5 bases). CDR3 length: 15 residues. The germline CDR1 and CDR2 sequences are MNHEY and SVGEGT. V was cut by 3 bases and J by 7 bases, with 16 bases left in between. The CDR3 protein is CASSYAGRMGQPQHF. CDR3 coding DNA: TGTGCCAGCAGTTATGCAGGGAGGATGGGGCAGCCCCAGCATTTT.

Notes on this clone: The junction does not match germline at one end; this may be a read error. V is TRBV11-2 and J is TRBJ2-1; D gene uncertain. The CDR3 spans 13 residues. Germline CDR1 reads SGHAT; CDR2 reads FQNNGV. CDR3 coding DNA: TGTGCCAGCAGTTTAGAATCGTACAATGAGCAGTTCTTC. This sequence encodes CASSLESYNEQFF.

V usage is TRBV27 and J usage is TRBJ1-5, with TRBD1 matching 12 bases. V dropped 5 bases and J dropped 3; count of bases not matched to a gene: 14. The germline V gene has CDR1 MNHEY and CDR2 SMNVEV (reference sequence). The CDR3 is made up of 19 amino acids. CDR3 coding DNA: TGTGCCAGCAGTACCCGACCCGGGACAGGGGGCAAGAACAATCAGCCCCAGCATTTT. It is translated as CASSTRPGTGGKNNQPQHF.

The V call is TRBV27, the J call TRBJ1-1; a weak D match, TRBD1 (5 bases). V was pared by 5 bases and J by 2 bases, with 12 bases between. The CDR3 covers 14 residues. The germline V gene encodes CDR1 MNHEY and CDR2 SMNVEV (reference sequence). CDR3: CASSPRQPNTEAFF. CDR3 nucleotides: TGTGCCAGCAGTCCCCGACAGCCTAACACTGAAGCTTTCTTT.

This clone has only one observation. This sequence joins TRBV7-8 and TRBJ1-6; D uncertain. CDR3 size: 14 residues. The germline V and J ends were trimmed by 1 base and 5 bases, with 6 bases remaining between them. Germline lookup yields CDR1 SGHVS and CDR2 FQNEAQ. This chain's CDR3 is CASSLGADNSPLHF. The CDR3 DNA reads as TGTGCCAGCAGCTTAGGGGCCGATAATTCACCCCTCCACTTT.

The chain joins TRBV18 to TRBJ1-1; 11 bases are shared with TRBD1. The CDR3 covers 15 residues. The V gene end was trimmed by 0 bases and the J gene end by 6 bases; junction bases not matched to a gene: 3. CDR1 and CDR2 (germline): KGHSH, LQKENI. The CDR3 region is CASSPPGQGVAEAFF. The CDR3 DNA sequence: TGTGCCAGCTCACCACCGGGACAGGGGGTCGCTGAAGCTTTCTTT. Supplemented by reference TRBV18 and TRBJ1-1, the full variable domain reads NAGVMQNPRHLVRRRGQEARLRCSPMKGHSHVYWYRQLPEEGLKFMVYLQKENIIDESGMPKERFSAEFPKEGPSILRIQQVVRGDSAAYFCASSPPGQGVAEAFFGQGTRLTVV.

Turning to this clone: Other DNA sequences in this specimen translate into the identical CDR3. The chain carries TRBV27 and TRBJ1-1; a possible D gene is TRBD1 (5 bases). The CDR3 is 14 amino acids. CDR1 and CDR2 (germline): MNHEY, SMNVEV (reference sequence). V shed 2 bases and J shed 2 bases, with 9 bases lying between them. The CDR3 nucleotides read TGTGCCAGCAGTTTAAGCAGGGTTAACACTGAAGCTTTCTTT. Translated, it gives CASSLSRVNTEAFF.

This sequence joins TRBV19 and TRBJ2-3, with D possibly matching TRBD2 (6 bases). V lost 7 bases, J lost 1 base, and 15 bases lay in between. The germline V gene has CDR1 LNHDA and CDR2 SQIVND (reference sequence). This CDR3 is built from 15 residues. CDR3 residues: CASNSMRDGTDTQYF. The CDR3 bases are TGTGCCAGTAACTCCATGCGGGATGGCACAGATACGCAGTATTTT.

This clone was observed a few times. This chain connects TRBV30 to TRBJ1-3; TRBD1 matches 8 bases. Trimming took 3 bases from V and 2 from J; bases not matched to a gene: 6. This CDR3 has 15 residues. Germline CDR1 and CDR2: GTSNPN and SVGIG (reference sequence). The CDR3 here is CAWSTQGATGNTIYF. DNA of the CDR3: TGTGCCTGGAGCACCCAGGGGGCAACTGGAAACACCATATATTTT.

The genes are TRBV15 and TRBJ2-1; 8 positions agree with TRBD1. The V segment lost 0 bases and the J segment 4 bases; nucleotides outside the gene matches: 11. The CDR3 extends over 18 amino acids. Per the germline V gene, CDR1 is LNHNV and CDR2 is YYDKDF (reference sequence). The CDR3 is CATSRETAGTGQYNEQFF. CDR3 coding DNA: TGTGCCACCAGCAGAGAGACAGCCGGGACAGGACAATACAATGAGCAGTTCTTC.

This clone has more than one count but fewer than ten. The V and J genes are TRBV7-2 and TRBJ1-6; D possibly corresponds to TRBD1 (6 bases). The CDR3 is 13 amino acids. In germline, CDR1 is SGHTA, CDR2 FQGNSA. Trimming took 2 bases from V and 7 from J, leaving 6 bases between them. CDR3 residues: CASSLQGNSPLHF. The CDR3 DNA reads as TGTGCCAGCAGCTTACAGGGGAATTCACCCCTCCACTTT.

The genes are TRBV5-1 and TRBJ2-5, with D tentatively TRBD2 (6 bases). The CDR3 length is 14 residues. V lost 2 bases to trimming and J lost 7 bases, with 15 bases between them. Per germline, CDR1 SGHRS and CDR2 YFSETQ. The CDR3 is CASSLGGDSRTQYF. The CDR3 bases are TGCGCCAGCAGCTTAGGAGGGGACTCACGGACCCAGTACTTC.

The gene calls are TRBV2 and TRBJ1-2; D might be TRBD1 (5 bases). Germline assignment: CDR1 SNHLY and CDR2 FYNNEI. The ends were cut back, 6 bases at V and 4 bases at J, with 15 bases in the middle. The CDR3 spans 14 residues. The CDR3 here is CASSLKDTFYGYTF. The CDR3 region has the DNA TGTGCCAGCAGCCTTAAGGACACTTTCTATGGCTACACCTTC.

The CDR3 coding sequence is TGTGCCAGCAGTTACTCGCGTGACAGGGATGAAAAACTGTTTTTT. Its translation: CASSYSRDRDEKLFF. V gene TRBV6-6 combines with J gene TRBJ1-4, with TRBD1 identical over 7 bases. Per the germline V gene, CDR1 is MNHNY and CDR2 is SVGAGI (reference sequence). Trimming removed 0 bases from V and 6 bases from J; junction bases left unmatched: 4. CDR3 length: 15 residues.

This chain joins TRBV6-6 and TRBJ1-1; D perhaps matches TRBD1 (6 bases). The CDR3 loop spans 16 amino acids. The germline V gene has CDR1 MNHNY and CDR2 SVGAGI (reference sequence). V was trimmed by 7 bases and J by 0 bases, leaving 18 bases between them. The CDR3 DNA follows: TGTGCCAGCACCTACAGGGTCTCCGGCTTGAACACTGAAGCTTTCTTT. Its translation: CASTYRVSGLNTEAFF.

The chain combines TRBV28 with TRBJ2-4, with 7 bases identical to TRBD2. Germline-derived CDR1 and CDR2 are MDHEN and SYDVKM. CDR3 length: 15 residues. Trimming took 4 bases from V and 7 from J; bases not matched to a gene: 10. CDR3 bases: TGTGCCAGCAGTTCCTCCGGGACTAAGGGCAACATTCAGTACTTC. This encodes CASSSSGTKGNIQYF.

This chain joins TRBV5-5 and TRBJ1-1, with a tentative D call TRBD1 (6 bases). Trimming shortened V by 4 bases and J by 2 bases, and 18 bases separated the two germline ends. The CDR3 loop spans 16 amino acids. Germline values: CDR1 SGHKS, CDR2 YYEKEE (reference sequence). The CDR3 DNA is TGTGCCAGCAGCAGACAAGCCCACAGGGCCAACACTGAAGCTTTCTTT. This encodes CASSRQAHRANTEAFF.